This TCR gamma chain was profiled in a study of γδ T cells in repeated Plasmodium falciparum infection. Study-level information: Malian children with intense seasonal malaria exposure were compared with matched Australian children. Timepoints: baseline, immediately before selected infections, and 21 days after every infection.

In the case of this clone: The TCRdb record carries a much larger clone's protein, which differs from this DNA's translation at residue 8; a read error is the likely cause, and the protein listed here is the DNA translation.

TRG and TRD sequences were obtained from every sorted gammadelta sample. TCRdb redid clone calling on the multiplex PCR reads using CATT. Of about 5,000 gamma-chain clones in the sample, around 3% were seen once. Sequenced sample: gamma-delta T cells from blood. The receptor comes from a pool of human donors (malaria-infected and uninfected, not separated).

The chain's CDR3 is CALWEGQGLGKKIKVF. Here the CDR3 DNA reads TGTGCCTTGTGGGAGGGCCAAGGGTTGGGCAAAAAAATCAAGGTATTT. J is TRGJP and V is TRGV9. The J gene comes from matching the DNA to germline here; TCRdb lacks it. The CDR3 is 16 residues long. CDR1 is GITISATS, CDR2 ISYDGTV, per germline (reference sequence).